This T cell receptor beta chain stems from a study of T cells in Graves' hyperthyroidism and ophthalmopathy. TCR beta CDR3 regions were amplified from RNA transcripts. Using the HTBI primer set, a first-round RT-PCR was run on the TCR CDR3. MiXCR, applied by TCRdb to the multiplex PCR reads, yields one record per CDR3 protein. This table holds about 520,000 distinct CDR3 sequences, less than 25% found once. No ophthalmopathy progression within 18 months constituted stable Graves' hyperthyroidism. Patients aged 18 to 65 with hyperthyroidism were newly diagnosed, with duration under 2 months. Exclusion of a patient resulted from uncontrolled infection, other autoimmune disease, pregnancy or lactation. In this sample, this clonotype turned up a few times. The V gene lost 3 bases and the J gene lost 0 bases, with 5 bases spanning the gap. This CDR3 region has 13 residues. The germline gives CDR1 WNHNN, CDR2 SYGVQD (reference sequence).

The V call is TRBV10-1, the J call TRBJ2-5; D is unresolved. The material sequenced was blood. The clonotype was recovered from a man aged 18 to 35 with Graves' hyperthyroidism. The CDR3 protein is CASSEGNQETQYF. CDR3 sequence (DNA): TGCGCCAGCAGTGAAGGGAACCAAGAGACCCAGTACTTC.